The clone carrying this TCR beta chain was found a few times. What it binds is not known. With 3 bases clipped from V and 4 bases from J, the junction kept 9 bases outside the gene matches. Germline CDR1 is MGHRA and CDR2 is YSYEKL. CDR3 size: 16 residues. The data belong to a study of T-cell memory formation after mild COVID-19. Study-wide findings and caveats: That cross-reactive memory joined was suggested by some responding clones appearing in pre-infection memory. Contracting CD4+ clones lay largely in CM and EM, with CD8+ ones residing in EMRA. While clones contracting from day 15 to 85 were balanced between CD4 and CD8, later expanders leaned CD4+.

TCRalpha and TCRbeta libraries used 5'RACE with constant-segment primers and UMIs. TCRdb ran MiXCR on the 5' RACE reads and lists one entry per CDR3 protein. Of 150,000 to 200,000 distinct CDR3 sequences listed, roughly 31% are singletons. The TCR sequence derives from an adult woman who had mild COVID-19 (a few samples of this study predate the infection). Cell type and time point are not known. The sequenced sample was PBMCs or a T cell subset sorted from them (not recorded which). This chain links TRBV4-1 with TRBJ1-2; 9 nucleotides line up with TRBD1. CDR3 loop: CASSQSGQGFSYGYTF. The CDR3 DNA follows: TGCGCCAGCAGCCAGTCGGGACAGGGATTCTCCTATGGCTACACCTTC.